A single sample is the source of the 15 T cell receptor beta chains below, sequenced in a study of read filtering for tumor transcriptome and immune sequencing. From approximately 430 ng of RNA, a library with molecular barcoded alpha/delta and beta/gamma adaptors was made. TCRdb used MiXCR to reprocess the reads, holding one entry per CDR3 protein. Among about 46,000 distinct CDR3 sequences listed, around 20% were seen once. Material: a population of CD138-negative cells sorted from bone marrow. The receptors here all came from a donor aged 40 or over with multiple myeloma.

This clonotype turned up a few times. The chain has TRBV12-3 or TRBV12-4 and TRBJ1-2, with 7 bases identical to TRBD1. The CDR3 has 15 residues. J was trimmed by 8 bases and V by 0 bases; bases with no gene match: 9. CDR3 sequence: CASSLAARGTRGYTF. The CDR3 coding sequence is TGTGCCAGCAGTTTAGCGGCCAGGGGGACACGAGGCTACACCTTC.

This clonotype was picked up a small number of times. The chain employs TRBV4-1 and TRBJ2-5; 10 nucleotides align to TRBD2. This CDR3 has 16 residues. In germline, CDR1 is MGHRA, CDR2 YSYEKL. The ends lost 2 bases at V and 5 bases at J; junction bases unmatched: 8. The CDR3 loop is CASSQPTSGNYETQYF. For the CDR3, the DNA is TGCGCCAGCAGCCAACCAACTAGCGGGAATTATGAGACCCAGTACTTC.

Of note for this clonotype: A much larger clone differs from this one at a single base, so this may be a read error. It is likely a read error, because the conserved phenylalanine at the end of the CDR3 is missing. The chain links TRBV28 to TRBJ2-3; D is possibly TRBD1 (5 bases). The V end was cut by 2 bases, the J end by 4 bases, with 13 bases between. Germline CDR1 and CDR2: MDHEN and SYDVKM. The CDR3 extends over 15 amino acids. The CDR3 sequence is CASSLTLLGADTQYL. The CDR3 nucleotides are TGTGCCAGCAGTTTAACCCTCTTAGGGGCAGATACGCAGTATCTT.

The sample holds many counts of this clonotype. This chain joins TRBV7-9 and TRBJ1-4; D not resolved. The CDR3 runs 12 residues. The V gene lost 4 bases and the J gene lost 5 bases, with 5 bases spanning the gap. CDR1 and CDR2 (germline): SEHNR, FQNEAQ (reference sequence). The CDR3 nucleotides read TGTGCCAGCAGCTCGGCGAATGAAAAACTGTTTTTT. This encodes CASSSANEKLFF. The full variable domain, its missing parts supplied by reference TRBV7-9 and TRBJ1-4, is DTGVSQNPRHKITKRGQNVTFRCDPISEHNRLYWYRQTLGQGPEFLTYFQNEAQLEKSRLLSDRFSAERPKGSFSTLEIQRTEQGDSAMYLCASSSANEKLFFGSGTQLSVL.

V usage is TRBV19 and J usage is TRBJ1-5; D is uncertain. Per germline, CDR1 LNHDA and CDR2 SQIVND (reference sequence). V dropped 4 bases and J dropped 1 base, with 8 bases sitting between them. There are 14 residues in the CDR3. In DNA, the CDR3 is TGTGCCAGTAGTAACCGGCAGAGCAATCAGCCCCAGCATTTT. Amino acid sequence: CASSNRQSNQPQHF.

In this sample, this clonotype turned up many times. The V call is TRBV27, the J call TRBJ2-6; D may be TRBD1 or TRBD2 (5 bases each). This CDR3 has 15 residues. Trimming cost V 7 bases and J 0 bases, with 10 bases left between them. CDR1 is MNHEY, CDR2 SMNVEV, per germline (reference sequence). The CDR3 DNA reads as TGTGCCAGCACAGGGACGCACTCTGGGGCCAACGTCCTGACTTTC. This sequence encodes CASTGTHSGANVLTF.

The V call is TRBV7-9, the J call TRBJ2-5; TRBD1 aligns across 7 bases. Germline loops: CDR1 SEHNR, CDR2 FQNEAQ (reference sequence). V was clipped by 5 bases and J by 0 bases; unmatched bases: 9. The CDR3 consists of 16 residues. The CDR3 loop is CASSLDGTEYQETQYF. The CDR3 coding sequence is TGTGCCAGCAGCCTCGATGGGACAGAATACCAAGAGACCCAGTACTTC.

Ten or more counts support this clonotype. The chain recombines TRBV12-3 or TRBV12-4 with TRBJ2-3, with TRBD2 matching 10 bases. The CDR3 extends over 15 amino acids. Unmatched junction bases numbered 8, after V lost 6 bases and J lost 5 bases. Here the CDR3 DNA reads TGTGCCAGCAGCCCCATCAGCGGGAGGGGAGATACGCAGTATTTT. Amino acids: CASSPISGRGDTQYF.

In its sample, this clonotype was seen many times. The rearrangement joins TRBV18 to TRBJ2-1; TRBD2 matches 9 bases. From germline, CDR1 is KGHSH and CDR2 LQKENI. With V trimmed by 3 bases and J by 7 bases, 4 bases remained unmatched. The CDR3 is 14 amino acids. The CDR3 DNA reads TGTGCCAGCTCACCTTCTAGCGGGACAAATGAGCAGTTCTTC. It specifies CASSPSSGTNEQFF.

Ten or more counts support this clonotype. This chain connects TRBV7-3 to TRBJ2-1; 10 nucleotides agree with TRBD1. CDR1 and CDR2 (germline): SGHTA, FQGTGA. With 3 bases clipped from V and 7 bases from J, the junction kept 3 bases outside the gene matches. CDR3 length: 14 residues. The CDR3, as DNA: TGTGCCAGCAGCTTGGGGACAGGGGAGAATGAGCAGTTCTTC. Amino acids: CASSLGTGENEQFF.

This clonotype was detected many times. The rearrangement joins TRBV6-5 to TRBJ1-1; D is unresolved. The CDR3 consists of 12 residues. V was trimmed by 6 bases and J by 5 bases, leaving 10 bases between them. Germline CDR1 reads MNHEY; CDR2 reads SVGAGI. This chain's CDR3 is CASRRTGTEAFF. The DNA of the CDR3 is TGTGCCAGCAGGCGGACGGGGACTGAAGCTTTCTTT.

In its sample, this clonotype was seen many times. The chain has TRBV4-2 and TRBJ2-7; D is unresolved. This CDR3 is 13 amino acids long. V was shortened by 2 bases and J by 6 bases, with 11 bases between the two germline ends. Germline V lookup: CDR1 LGHNA, CDR2 YNFKEQ. In DNA, the CDR3 is TGTGCCAGCAGCCAATACTATTCATCCGAGCAGTACTTC. Translation: CASSQYYSSEQYF.

This clonotype was detected ten times or more. The chain carries TRBV6-2 or TRBV6-3 and TRBJ2-1; the D gene is possibly TRBD2 (5 bases). Germline V gene lookup returns CDR1 MNHEY and CDR2 SVGEGT. V dropped 9 bases and J dropped 7 bases, with 10 bases sitting between them. The CDR3 has 11 residues. For the CDR3, the DNA is TGTGCCAGTTTGGCGGGTAATGAGCAGTTCTTC. The encoded protein is CASLAGNEQFF.

This clonotype appeared many times. V is TRBV10-3 and J is TRBJ2-7, with TRBD1 matching over 9 bases. Germline CDR1 ENHRY, CDR2 SYGVKD. CDR3 size: 12 residues. Losses at the gene ends were 7 bases for V and 4 bases for J; bases not matched to a gene: 2. The CDR3 loop is CAINDRGYEQYF. Here the CDR3 DNA reads TGTGCCATCAATGACAGGGGGTACGAGCAGTACTTC.

This clonotype showed up many times. The J gene is TRBJ2-1, the V gene TRBV28; D might be TRBD2 (5 bases). CDR3 length: 15 amino acids. Germline CDR1 and CDR2: MDHEN and SYDVKM. V shed 6 bases and J shed 0 bases, with 12 bases lying between them. The CDR3 is CASSPAGRSYNEQFF. The DNA of the CDR3 is TGTGCCAGCAGCCCTGCGGGCCGCTCCTACAATGAGCAGTTCTTC.